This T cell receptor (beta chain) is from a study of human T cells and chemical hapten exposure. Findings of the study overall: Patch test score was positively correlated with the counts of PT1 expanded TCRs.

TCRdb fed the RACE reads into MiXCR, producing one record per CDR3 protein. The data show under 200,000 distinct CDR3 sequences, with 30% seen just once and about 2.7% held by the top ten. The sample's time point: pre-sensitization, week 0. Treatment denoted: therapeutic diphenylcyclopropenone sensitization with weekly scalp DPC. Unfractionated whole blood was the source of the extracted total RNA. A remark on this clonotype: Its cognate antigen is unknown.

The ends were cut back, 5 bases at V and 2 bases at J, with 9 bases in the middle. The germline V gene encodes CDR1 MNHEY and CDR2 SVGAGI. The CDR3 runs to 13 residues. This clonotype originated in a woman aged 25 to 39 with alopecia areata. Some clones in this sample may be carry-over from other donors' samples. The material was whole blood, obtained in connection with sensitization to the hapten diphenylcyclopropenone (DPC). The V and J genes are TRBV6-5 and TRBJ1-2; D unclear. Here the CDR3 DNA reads TGTGCCAGCAGTGTGACACTGAACTATGGCTACACCTTC. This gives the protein CASSVTLNYGYTF.